This T cell receptor (beta chain) was identified during a study of blood T cell repertoires in COVID-19. Study-level information: Acute and convalescent COVID-19 specimens originated in the United States, Italy and Spain. T cells, B-cell-depleted T cells, or PBMCs provided the cDNA or gDNA that served as material.

The V end was cut by 4 bases, the J end by 0 bases, with 12 bases between. This CDR3 spans 15 amino acids. Germline CDR1 LNHDA, CDR2 SQIVND (reference sequence). TCRdb keeps only in-frame clones here, not all; method: immunoSEQ multiplex PCR. The sample comprises some 80,000 clones, 85% to 90% of which are singletons, and 7% to 9% rests with the top ten. Sequenced material: peripheral blood. The clonotype was recovered from a man older than 75 with active or convalescent COVID-19. V is TRBV19 and J is TRBJ1-2, with D possibly being TRBD1 (5 bases). This CDR3 reads CASSTQTVANYGYTF. The CDR3 DNA reads TGTGCCAGTAGTACACAGACAGTCGCTAACTATGGCTACACCTTC.